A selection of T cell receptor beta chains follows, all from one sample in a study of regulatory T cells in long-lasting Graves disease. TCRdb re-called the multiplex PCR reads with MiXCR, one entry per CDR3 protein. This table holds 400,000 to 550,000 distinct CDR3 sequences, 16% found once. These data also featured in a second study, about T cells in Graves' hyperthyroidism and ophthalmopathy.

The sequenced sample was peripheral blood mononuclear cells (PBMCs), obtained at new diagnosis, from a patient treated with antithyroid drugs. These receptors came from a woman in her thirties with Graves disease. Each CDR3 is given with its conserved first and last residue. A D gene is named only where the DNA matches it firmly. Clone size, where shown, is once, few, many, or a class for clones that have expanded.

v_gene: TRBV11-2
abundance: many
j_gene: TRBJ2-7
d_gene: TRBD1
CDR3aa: CASSLAGQGYYEQYF
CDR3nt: TGTGCCAGCAGCTTAGCAGGACAGGGGTACTACGAGCAGTACTTC

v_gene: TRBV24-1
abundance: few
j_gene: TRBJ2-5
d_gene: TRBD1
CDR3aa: CATSRSGQNQETQYF
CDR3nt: TGTGCCACCAGTAGATCGGGACAGAACCAAGAGACCCAGTACTTC

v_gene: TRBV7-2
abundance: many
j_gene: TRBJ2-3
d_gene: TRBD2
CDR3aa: CASSQDGPSGGTDTQYF
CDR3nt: TGTGCCAGCAGCCAAGACGGTCCTAGCGGCGGCACAGATACGCAGTATTTT

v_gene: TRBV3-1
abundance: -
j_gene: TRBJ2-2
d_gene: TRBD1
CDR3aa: CASSQAGTGSTGELFF
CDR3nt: TGTGCCAGCAGCCAAGCCGGGACAGGGTCCACCGGGGAGCTGTTTTTT

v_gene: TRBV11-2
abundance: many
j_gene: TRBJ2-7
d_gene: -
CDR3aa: CASSLLGGFSYEQYF
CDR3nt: TGTGCCAGCAGCTTACTAGGGGGGTTTTCCTACGAGCAGTACTTC

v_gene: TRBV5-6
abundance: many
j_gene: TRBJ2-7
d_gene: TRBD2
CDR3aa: CASSLAASGEGRREQYF
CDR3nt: TGTGCCAGCAGCTTGGCCGCTAGCGGGGAAGGAAGACGAGAGCAGTACTTC

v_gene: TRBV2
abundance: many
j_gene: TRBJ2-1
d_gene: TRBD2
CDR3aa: CASNPGGFEQFF
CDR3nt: TGTGCCAGCAATCCGGGAGGCTTTGAGCAGTTCTTC

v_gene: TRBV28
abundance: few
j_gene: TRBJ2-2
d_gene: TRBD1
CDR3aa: CASSPTGGSTGELFF
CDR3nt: TGTGCCAGCAGTCCAACAGGGGGTAGCACCGGGGAGCTGTTTTTT

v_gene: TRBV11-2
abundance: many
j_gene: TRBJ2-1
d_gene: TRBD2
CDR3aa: CASSLISGRAGNEQFF
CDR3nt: TGTGCCAGCAGCTTAATTAGCGGGAGGGCCGGCAATGAGCAGTTCTTC

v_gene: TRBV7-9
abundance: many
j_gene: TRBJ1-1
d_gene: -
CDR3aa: CASNTGNLGTEAFF
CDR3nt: TGTGCCAGCAACACAGGGAACTTGGGCACTGAAGCTTTCTTT

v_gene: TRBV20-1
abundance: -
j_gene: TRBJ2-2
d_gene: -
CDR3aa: CSARVQSEGTGELFF
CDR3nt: TGCAGTGCTAGAGTTCAGTCTGAGGGCACCGGGGAGCTGTTTTTT

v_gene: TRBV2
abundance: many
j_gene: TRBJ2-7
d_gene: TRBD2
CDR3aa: CASSEVSSGSLEQYF
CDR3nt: TGTGCCAGCAGTGAAGTATCTAGCGGGAGTCTCGAGCAGTACTTC

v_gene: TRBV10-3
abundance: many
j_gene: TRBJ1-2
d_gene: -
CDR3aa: CAITDQGATREGYTF
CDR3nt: TGTGCCATCACCGACCAAGGGGCGACTAGGGAAGGCTACACCTTC

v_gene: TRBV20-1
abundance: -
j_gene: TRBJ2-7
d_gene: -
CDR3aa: CSVGPKGTVAYEQYF
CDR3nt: TGCAGTGTCGGGCCAAAAGGAACCGTGGCCTACGAGCAGTACTTC

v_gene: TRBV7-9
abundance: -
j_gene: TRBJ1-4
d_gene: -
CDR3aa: CASSRYSGGTGYEKLFF
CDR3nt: TGTGCCAGCAGTCGCTATTCGGGCGGGACTGGGTATGAAAAACTGTTTTTT

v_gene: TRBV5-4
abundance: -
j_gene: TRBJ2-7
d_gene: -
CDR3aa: CASSALVEGEQYF
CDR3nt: TGTGCCAGCAGTGCTCTCGTTGAAGGAGAGCAGTACTTC

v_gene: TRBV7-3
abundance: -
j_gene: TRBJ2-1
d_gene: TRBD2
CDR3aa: CASSFGTSGRGHEQFF
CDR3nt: TGTGCCAGCAGCTTTGGGACTAGCGGGAGAGGTCATGAGCAGTTCTTC

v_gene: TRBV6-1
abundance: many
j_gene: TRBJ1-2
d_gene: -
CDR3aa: CASSAGATYGYTF
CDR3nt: TGTGCCAGCAGTGCCGGGGCGACCTATGGCTACACCTTC

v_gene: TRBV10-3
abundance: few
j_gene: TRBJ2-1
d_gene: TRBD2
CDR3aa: CASTTTRTSVYNEQFF
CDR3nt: TGTGCCAGCACCACTACCCGGACTAGCGTCTACAATGAGCAGTTCTTC

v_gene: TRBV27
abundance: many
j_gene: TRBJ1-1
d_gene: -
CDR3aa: CASSFGAGTEAFF
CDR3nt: TGTGCCAGCAGTTTCGGGGCTGGCACTGAAGCTTTCTTT

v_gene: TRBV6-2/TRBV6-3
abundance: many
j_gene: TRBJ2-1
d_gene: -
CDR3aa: CASSYELWDLIYNEQFF
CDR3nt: TGTGCCAGCAGTTACGAATTGTGGGATTTGATCTACAATGAGCAGTTCTTC

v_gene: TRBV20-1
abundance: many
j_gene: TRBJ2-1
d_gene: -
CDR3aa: CSASVRSSYNEQFF
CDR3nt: TGCAGTGCTAGTGTTCGTAGCTCCTACAATGAGCAGTTCTTC

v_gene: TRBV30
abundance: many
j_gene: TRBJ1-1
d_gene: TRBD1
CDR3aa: CAFTMNRGTEAFF
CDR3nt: TGTGCCTTCACTATGAACAGGGGGACTGAAGCTTTCTTT

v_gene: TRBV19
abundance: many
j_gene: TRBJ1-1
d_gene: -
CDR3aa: CASSSKALGRRNTEAFF
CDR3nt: TGTGCCAGTAGTTCGAAGGCACTTGGACGGAGAAACACTGAAGCTTTCTTT

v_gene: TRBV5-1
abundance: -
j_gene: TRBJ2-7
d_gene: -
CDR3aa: CASSVTAGTDFYEQYF
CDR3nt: TGCGCCAGCAGCGTCACCGCCGGGACGGATTTCTACGAGCAGTACTTC

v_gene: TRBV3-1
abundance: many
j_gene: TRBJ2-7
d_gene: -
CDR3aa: CASSQDRGSYEQYF
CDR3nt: TGTGCCAGCAGCCAAGACCGGGGATCCTACGAGCAGTACTTC

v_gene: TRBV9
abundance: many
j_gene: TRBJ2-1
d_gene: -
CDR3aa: CASSASKRIPRYNEQFF
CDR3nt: TGTGCCAGCAGCGCTTCGAAGAGGATACCAAGGTACAATGAGCAGTTCTTC

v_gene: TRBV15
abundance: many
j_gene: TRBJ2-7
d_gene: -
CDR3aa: CATSRVGTYEQYF
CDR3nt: TGTGCCACCAGCAGGGTGGGTACCTACGAGCAGTACTTC

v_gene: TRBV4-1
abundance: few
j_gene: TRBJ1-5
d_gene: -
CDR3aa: CASSPRHSGNQPQHF
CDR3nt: TGCGCCAGCAGCCCGCGGCACAGCGGCAATCAGCCCCAGCATTTT

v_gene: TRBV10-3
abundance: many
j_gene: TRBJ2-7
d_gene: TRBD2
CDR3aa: CAISIGLAGDPYEQYF
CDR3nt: TGTGCCATCAGCATAGGACTAGCGGGAGATCCCTACGAGCAGTACTTC

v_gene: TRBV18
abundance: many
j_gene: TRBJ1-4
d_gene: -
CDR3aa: CASSARRVVNEKLFF
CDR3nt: TGTGCCAGCTCCGCCCGGAGGGTGGTTAATGAAAAACTGTTTTTT

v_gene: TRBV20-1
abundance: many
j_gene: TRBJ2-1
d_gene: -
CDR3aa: CSAREWGRGSYNEQFF
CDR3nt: TGCAGTGCTAGAGAGTGGGGCCGGGGGTCCTACAATGAGCAGTTCTTC

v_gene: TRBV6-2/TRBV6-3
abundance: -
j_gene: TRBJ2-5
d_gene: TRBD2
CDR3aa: CASSSRTSGEWETQYF
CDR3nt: TGTGCCAGCAGTTCACGGACTAGCGGGGAATGGGAGACCCAGTACTTC

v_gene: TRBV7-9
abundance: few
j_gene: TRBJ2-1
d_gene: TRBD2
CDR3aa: CASSPNPGLAGGGSYNEQFF
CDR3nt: TGTGCCAGCAGCCCGAATCCGGGACTAGCGGGAGGGGGCTCCTACAATGAGCAGTTCTTC

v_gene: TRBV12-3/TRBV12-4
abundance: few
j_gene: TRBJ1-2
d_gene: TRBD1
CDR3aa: CASSWTGAVHSGYTF
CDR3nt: TGTGCCAGCAGTTGGACAGGGGCAGTTCATAGTGGCTACACCTTC

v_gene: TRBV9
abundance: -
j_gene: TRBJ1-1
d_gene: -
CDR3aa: CASSVGISTLEAFF
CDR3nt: TGTGCCAGCAGCGTAGGGATATCAACCCTTGAAGCTTTCTTT

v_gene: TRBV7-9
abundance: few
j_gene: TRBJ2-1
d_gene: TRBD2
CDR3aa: CASSNLAGDSYNEQFF
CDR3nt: TGTGCCAGCAGCAATCTAGCGGGAGACTCCTACAATGAGCAGTTCTTC

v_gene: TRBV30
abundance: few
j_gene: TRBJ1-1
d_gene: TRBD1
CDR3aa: CAWTLDRANTKAFF
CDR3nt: TGTGCCTGGACCCTGGACAGGGCTAACACTAAAGCTTTCTTT

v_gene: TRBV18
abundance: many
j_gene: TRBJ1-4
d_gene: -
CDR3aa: CASSLDTGEKLFF
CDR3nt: TGTGCCAGCTCACTTGACACGGGTGAAAAACTGTTTTTT

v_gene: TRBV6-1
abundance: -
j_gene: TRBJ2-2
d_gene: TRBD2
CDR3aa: CASKTVSGSTDTGELFF
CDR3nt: TGTGCCAGCAAGACCGTTAGCGGGAGTACGGACACCGGGGAGCTGTTTTTT

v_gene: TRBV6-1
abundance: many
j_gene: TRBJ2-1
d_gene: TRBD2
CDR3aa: CASSVGTSGRAWNEQFF
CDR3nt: TGTGCCAGCAGTGTCGGGACTAGCGGGAGGGCCTGGAATGAGCAGTTCTTC

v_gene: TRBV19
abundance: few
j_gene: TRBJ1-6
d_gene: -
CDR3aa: CASSIKKGRSPLHF
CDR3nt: TGTGCCAGTAGTATTAAGAAAGGGCGCTCACCCCTCCACTTT

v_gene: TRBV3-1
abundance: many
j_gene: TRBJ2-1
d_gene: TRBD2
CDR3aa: CASTTGLAGGNEQFF
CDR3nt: TGTGCCAGCACCACGGGACTAGCGGGAGGCAATGAGCAGTTCTTC

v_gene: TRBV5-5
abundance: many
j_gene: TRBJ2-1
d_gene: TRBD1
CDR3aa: CASSFWDRGNEQFF
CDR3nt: TGTGCCAGCAGCTTCTGGGACAGGGGTAATGAGCAGTTCTTC

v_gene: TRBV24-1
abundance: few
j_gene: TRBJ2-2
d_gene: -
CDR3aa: CATGNFPGPSNTGELFF
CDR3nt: TGTGCCACTGGGAATTTCCCGGGACCGTCGAACACCGGGGAGCTGTTTTTT

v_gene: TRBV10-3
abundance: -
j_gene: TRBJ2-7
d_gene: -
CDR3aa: CAISEGGDKNSYEQYF
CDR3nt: TGTGCCATCAGTGAGGGGGGAGACAAGAACTCCTACGAGCAGTACTTC

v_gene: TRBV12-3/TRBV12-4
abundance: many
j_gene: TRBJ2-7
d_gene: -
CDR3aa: CASSLYDSYEQYF
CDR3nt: TGTGCCAGCAGTTTATATGACTCCTACGAGCAGTACTTC